One sample yielded the 27 T cell receptor beta chains listed below, sequenced in a study of T cells in Graves' hyperthyroidism and ophthalmopathy. The investigators amplified TCR beta CDR3 regions from RNA transcripts. The HTBI primer set served for first-round RT-PCR of the TCR CDR3. MiXCR, run by TCRdb on the multiplex PCR reads, gives a single entry per CDR3 protein. This sample carries approximately 100,000 distinct CDR3 sequences, roughly 39% of them seen once, and the ten largest clones take about 9.4%. The specimen sequenced was peripheral blood or thyroid tissue (not recorded which). The receptors stem from a woman aged 25 to 39 with Graves' hyperthyroidism.

This clonotype was counted many times. The chain joins TRBV12-3 or TRBV12-4 to TRBJ2-7; D assignment may be TRBD1 or TRBD2 (5 bases each). The V and J ends lost 3 bases and 0 bases respectively, with 9 bases between them. The CDR3 consists of 14 residues. The CDR3 nucleotides are TGTGCCAGCAGTTTCGGGGCCGTCTCCTACGAGCAGTACTTC. It encodes CASSFGAVSYEQYF.

The rearrangement uses TRBV7-3 and TRBJ1-2; 7 nucleotides line up with TRBD1. V was clipped by 1 base and J by 5 bases; unmatched bases: 4. The germline V gene has CDR1 SGHTA and CDR2 FQGTGA. The CDR3 spans 14 residues. DNA of the CDR3: TGTGCCAGCAGCTTAAGGACAGGCTTTTATGGCTACACCTTC. It is translated as CASSLRTGFYGYTF.

This rearrangement joins TRBV20-1 to TRBJ1-2; weak D call: TRBD1 (6 bases). The CDR3 length is 10 residues. Germline V gene sequence: CDR1 DFQATT, CDR2 SNEGSKA (reference sequence). The CDR3 DNA is TGCAGAGAACAGGGTTACGGCTACACCTTC. It is translated as CREQGYGYTF.

In this sample, this clonotype turned up many times. This chain connects TRBV11-2 to TRBJ2-2; D not resolved. V lost 6 bases, J lost 5 bases, and 4 bases lay in between. CDR3 length: 11 residues. The germline gives CDR1 SGHAT, CDR2 FQNNGV. CDR3 nucleotide sequence: TGTGCCAGCAGTCAAACCGGGGAGCTGTTTTTT. Its protein is CASSQTGELFF.

The rearrangement links TRBV7-9 to TRBJ2-5, with TRBD1 matching 9 bases. CDR1 SEHNR and CDR2 FQNEAQ come from the germline V gene (reference sequence). V lost 6 bases, J lost 10 bases, and 15 bases stayed unmatched. The CDR3 consists of 15 residues. This chain's CDR3 is CASSFPGQGARGQYF. In DNA form, the CDR3 reads TGTGCCAGCAGTTTTCCGGGACAGGGTGCACGGGGCCAGTACTTC.

This chain connects TRBV27 to TRBJ2-3, with D possibly TRBD1 on 6 matching bases. V was cut by 5 bases and J by 6 bases, with 15 bases left in between. The CDR3 sequence is 14 residues long. Germline assignment: CDR1 MNHEY and CDR2 SMNVEV (reference sequence). The CDR3 loop is CASSTGLVVDTQYF. The CDR3 region has the DNA TGTGCCAGCAGTACAGGGTTAGTCGTGGATACGCAGTATTTT.

The rearrangement uses TRBV7-9 and TRBJ2-7; 11 nucleotides align to TRBD1. The V and J ends lost 6 bases and 3 bases, in that order; junction bases with no gene match: 4. This CDR3 contains 14 residues. The germline CDR1 and CDR2 sequences are SEHNR and FQNEAQ (reference sequence). The DNA for the CDR3 is TGTGCCAGCAGTGGACAGGGGGCGGACTACGAGCAGTACTTC. Protein sequence: CASSGQGADYEQYF.

This clonotype showed up many times. CDR3 protein: CASSRNTEAFF. The CDR3 region has the DNA TGTGCCAGCAGCAGGAACACTGAAGCTTTCTTT. V gene TRBV2 combines with J gene TRBJ1-1; no firm D call. Trimming left V 6 bases short and J 1 base short, with 3 bases between. CDR3 length: 11 amino acids. Germline V gene sequence: CDR1 SNHLY, CDR2 FYNNEI.

The chain employs TRBV20-1 and TRBJ1-4; the D gene is possibly TRBD1 (5 bases). Per germline, CDR1 DFQATT and CDR2 SNEGSKA (reference sequence). The V end was cut by 3 bases, the J end by 1 base, with 21 bases between. CDR3 length equals 18 residues. The CDR3 loop is CSASLLLAGRVTNEKLFF. CDR3 in DNA: TGCAGTGCTAGCCTATTACTAGCGGGGCGCGTAACTAATGAAAAACTGTTTTTT.

The chain joins TRBV6-5 to TRBJ1-1; D call uncertain. Germline loops: CDR1 MNHEY, CDR2 SVGAGI. Trimming removed 2 bases from V and 6 bases from J, with 16 bases in between. The CDR3 has 15 residues. The CDR3 is CASSYLIGGVPEAFF. DNA of the CDR3: TGTGCCAGCAGTTACCTAATCGGCGGGGTACCTGAAGCTTTCTTT.

This chain connects TRBV2 to TRBJ2-5, with TRBD1 matching 7 bases. Germline CDR1 reads SNHLY; CDR2 reads FYNNEI. The CDR3 has 14 residues. The J segment lost 4 bases and the V segment lost 4 bases, leaving 6 bases of the junction unmatched. The CDR3 region has the DNA TGTGCCAGCAGTGCCACAGGGGCGGGAGAGACCCAGTACTTC. It codes for CASSATGAGETQYF. Full variable domain (remainder filled in from reference TRBV2 and TRBJ2-5): EPEVTQTPSHQVTQMGQEVILRCVPISNHLYFYWYRQILGQKVEFLVSFYNNEISEKSEIFDDQFSVERPDGSNFTLKIRSTKLEDSAMYFCASSATGAGETQYFGPGTRLLVL.

Ten or more counts support this clonotype. This chain links TRBV19 with TRBJ1-1; D gene ambiguous. CDR1 and CDR2 (germline): LNHDA, SQIVND (reference sequence). CDR3 size: 13 residues. V lost 1 base, J lost 1 base, and 4 bases lay in between. This chain's CDR3 is CASSIGGNTEAFF. CDR3 nucleotide sequence: TGTGCCAGTAGTATAGGCGGGAACACTGAAGCTTTCTTT.

This clonotype was counted ten times or more. V and J are TRBV6-5 and TRBJ2-7, with 7 bases that match TRBD1. CDR1 is MNHEY, CDR2 SVGAGI, per germline. V gave up 5 bases and J gave up 0 bases; unmatched junction bases: 7. This CDR3 has 15 residues. CDR3 sequence: CASSPRQGISYEQYF. CDR3 bases: TGTGCCAGCAGTCCCCGACAGGGAATCTCCTACGAGCAGTACTTC.

A word on this clonotype: At one end, the junction sequence differs from germline, possibly due to a read error. The V gene is TRBV10-3, the J gene TRBJ1-5; tentatively, D is TRBD1 (5 bases). The CDR3 runs to 13 residues. The germline V gene has CDR1 ENHRY and CDR2 SYGVKD. The CDR3 DNA sequence: TGTGACATCGGTTGGGACGGGAATCAGCCCCAGCATTTT. Encoded protein: CDIGWDGNQPQHF.

The chain has TRBV30 and TRBJ1-2, with D tentatively TRBD1 (5 bases). The CDR3 extends over 14 amino acids. The germline V gene has CDR1 GTSNPN and CDR2 SVGIG (reference sequence). V gave up 1 base and J gave up 4 bases, with 13 bases separating them. The CDR3: CAWSGGAGGYGYTF. CDR3 coding DNA: TGTGCCTGGAGTGGAGGGGCCGGGGGCTATGGCTACACCTTC.

This clonotype was counted many times. The genes are TRBV12-3 or TRBV12-4 and TRBJ2-7; perhaps TRBD2 as D (6 bases). The CDR3 covers 13 residues. V was pared by 7 bases and J by 4 bases, with 14 bases between. The CDR3: CASKETRTYEQYF. The DNA for the CDR3 is TGTGCCAGCAAAGAGACTAGAACTTACGAGCAGTACTTC.

Turning to this clonotype: One base away lies a much larger clone, so this may be a sequencing read error. V gene TRBV10-3 combines with J gene TRBJ1-4; perhaps TRBD1 as D (5 bases). V dropped 3 bases and J dropped 7 bases, with 9 bases sitting between them. Germline CDR1 ENHRY, CDR2 SYGVKD. The CDR3 extends over 13 amino acids. The CDR3 loop is CAISDREGEKLFF. DNA for the CDR3: TGTGCCATCAGTGACAGGGAAGGTGAAAAACTGTTTTTT.

This clonotype was seen at least ten times. The J gene is TRBJ1-2, the V gene TRBV20-1, with D perhaps TRBD1 (5 bases). The CDR3 is 12 residues long. Between the trimmed V and J ends, which lost 3 bases and 3 bases, there was a span of 8 bases. Per germline, CDR1 DFQATT and CDR2 SNEGSKA (reference sequence). The CDR3 region has the DNA TGCAGTGCTAGGAGAGGGGACTATGGCTACACCTTC. Translation: CSARRGDYGYTF.

This clonotype was observed many times. The chain couples TRBV7-3 to TRBJ2-2, with D possibly being TRBD2 (5 bases). The CDR3 consists of 17 residues. Germline V gene sequence: CDR1 SGHTA, CDR2 FQGTGA. V shed 5 bases and J shed 4 bases, with 20 bases lying between them. CDR3 DNA: TGTGCCAGCAGCCCCTTTGGACCGAGCCGGGGCACCGGGGAGCTGTTTTTT. As protein: CASSPFGPSRGTGELFF.

This clonotype has at least ten counts. The rearrangement joins TRBV4-2 to TRBJ1-5, with D hard to call. The CDR3 spans 15 residues. The germline CDR1 and CDR2 sequences are LGHNA and YNFKEQ. Trimming removed 3 bases from V and 7 bases from J, with 16 bases in between. Written as DNA, the CDR3 is TGTGCCAGCAGCCAGGGAGCCACGGAGATCCAGCCCCAGCATTTT. Protein product: CASSQGATEIQPQHF.

There are many counts of this clonotype. The CDR3 sequence is CASSRIRALHF. CDR3 DNA sequence: TGTGCCAGCAGCCGAATTCGGGCCCTCCACTTT. The chain links TRBV28 to TRBJ1-6; unclear D gene. V dropped 6 bases and J dropped 14 bases, with 11 bases sitting between them. This CDR3 has 11 amino acids. Germline V gives CDR1 MDHEN, CDR2 SYDVKM.

As regards this clonotype: This may stem from a read error, because a much larger clone lies one nucleotide away. The V call is TRBV12-3 or TRBV12-4, the J call TRBJ2-3, with no clear D. The V end lost 8 bases, the J end lost 1 base, and 13 bases lay between the germline ends. This CDR3 region has 14 residues. In DNA form, the CDR3 reads TGTGCCAGCGGCTACCCTCTAGGCACAGATACGCAGTATTTT. This gives the protein CASGYPLGTDTQYF.

This chain connects TRBV7-3 to TRBJ1-2; a possible D gene is TRBD1 (5 bases). The germline gives CDR1 SGHTA, CDR2 FQGTGA. V shed 1 base and J shed 3 bases, with 12 bases lying between them. This CDR3 has 15 residues. CDR3 nucleotide sequence: TGTGCCAGCAGCTTAAGGCAGGGTACGGACTATGGCTACACCTTC. It encodes CASSLRQGTDYGYTF.

This chain uses TRBV11-2 with TRBJ2-5, with a tentative D call TRBD2 (6 bases). Germline V gene data show CDR1 as SGHAT and CDR2 as FQNNGV. The V end lost 5 bases, the J end lost 4 bases, and 14 bases lay between the germline ends. The CDR3 consists of 14 residues. The CDR3: CASSLAGGAETQYF. DNA for the CDR3: TGTGCCAGCAGCCTTGCCGGGGGAGCAGAGACCCAGTACTTC. The full variable domain, rest sourced from reference TRBV11-2 and TRBJ2-5, is EAGVAQSPRYKIIEKRQSVAFWCNPISGHATLYWYQQILGQGPKLLIQFQNNGVVDDSQLPKDRFSAERLKGVDSTLKIQPAKLEDSAVYLCASSLAGGAETQYFGPGTRLLVL.

This clonotype was seen just once. This chain uses TRBV7-2 with TRBJ2-6; 7 bases are shared with TRBD1. This CDR3 region has 16 residues. V shed 5 bases and J 2 bases; nucleotides not matched to a gene: 6. The germline V gene encodes CDR1 SGHTA and CDR2 FQGNSA. This CDR3 is CASSLRQGTGANVLTF. CDR3 in DNA: TGTGCCAGCAGCCTCCGACAGGGCACTGGGGCCAACGTCCTGACTTTC.

Concerning this clonotype: The conserved phenylalanine or tryptophan is not found at the CDR3 terminus, so this likely reflects a read error. The rearrangement joins TRBV5-6 to TRBJ1-5; D not certain. The V and J ends lost 0 bases and 4 bases respectively, with 2 bases between them. The CDR3 contains 12 residues. Germline assignment: CDR1 SGHDT and CDR2 YYEEEE. The CDR3 protein is CASSLANQPQHL. The CDR3 coding sequence is TGTGCCAGCAGCTTGGCGAATCAGCCCCAGCATCTT.

Many counts were recorded for this clonotype. DNA for the CDR3: TGTGCCAGCAGTTTCTACACGGGTCAGCCCCAGCATTTT. This codes for CASSFYTGQPQHF. This chain uses TRBV28 with TRBJ1-5; D unresolved. The CDR3 runs to 13 residues. CDR1 MDHEN and CDR2 SYDVKM come from the germline V gene. V lost 3 bases and J lost 6, with 9 bases in between.